This is a list of T cell receptor beta chains from one sample in a study of identical twins. TCRdb reprocessed the 5' RACE reads via MiXCR and lists one record per CDR3 protein. The sample shows 1.5 million or so distinct CDR3 sequences, less than 40% of them seen only once. The source material was cord blood. These TCRs come from a newborn girl in good health. Each CDR3 is given with its conserved first and last residue. Size is stated for part of the rows, as once, few or many counts, or as a class when the clone is expanded.

>-|TRBJ1-2|TRBV20-1
CSAGGSYGYTF
>many|TRBJ1-2|TRBV20-1
CSASIQGTNYGYTF
>once|TRBJ2-2|TRBV27
CASSSVGSGSGTGELFF
>few|TRBJ2-5|TRBV20-1
CSARVYYFQETQYF
>few|TRBJ1-1|TRBV5-1
CASSLGPGQSNTEAFF
>once|TRBJ2-3|TRBV20-1
CSATFPSEDPDTQYF
>-|TRBJ2-7|TRBV30
CAWGVRSYEQYF
>-|TRBJ2-7|TRBV7-2
CASSLTSGRGNEQYF
>-|TRBJ2-7|TRBV10-3
CAISESGQFYNEQYF
>-|TRBJ2-7|TRBV12-3/TRBV12-4
CASRHQPGPAYVQYF
>few|TRBJ2-7|TRBV10-3
CAISGTSGSMGEQYF
>-|-|TRBV4-2
CASSPLQDSGEQYF
>few|TRBJ2-7|TRBV13
CASSLGRLAGVYEQYF
>few|TRBJ1-1|TRBV20-1
CSARGGRMNTEAFF
>-|TRBJ2-7|TRBV6-5
CASSYLLAGDQDEQYF
>many|TRBJ2-3|TRBV4-2
CASSQVSGRAPTDTQYF
>few|TRBJ2-7|TRBV28
CASSFQGFYEQYF
>few|TRBJ2-1|TRBV20-1
CGARDGWRDNEQFF
>-|TRBJ1-2|TRBV5-4
CASSLSTGLVDYGYTF
>few|TRBJ1-5|TRBV27
CASSFEGRGSNQPQHF